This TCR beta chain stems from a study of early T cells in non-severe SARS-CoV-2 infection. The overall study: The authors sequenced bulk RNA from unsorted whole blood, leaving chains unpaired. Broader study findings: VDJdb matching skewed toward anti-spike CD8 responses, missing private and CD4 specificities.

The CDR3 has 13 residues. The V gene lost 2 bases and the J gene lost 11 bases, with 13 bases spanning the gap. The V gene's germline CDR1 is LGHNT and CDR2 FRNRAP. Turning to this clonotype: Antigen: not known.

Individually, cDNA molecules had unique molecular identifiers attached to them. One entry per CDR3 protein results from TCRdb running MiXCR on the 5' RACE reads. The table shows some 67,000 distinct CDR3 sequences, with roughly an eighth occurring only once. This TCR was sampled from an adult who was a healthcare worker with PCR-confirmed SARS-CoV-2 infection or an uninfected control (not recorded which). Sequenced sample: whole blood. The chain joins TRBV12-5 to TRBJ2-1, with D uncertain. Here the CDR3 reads CASGLSPDVKQFF. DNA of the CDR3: TGTGCTAGTGGTTTGTCCCCGGACGTAAAGCAGTTCTTC. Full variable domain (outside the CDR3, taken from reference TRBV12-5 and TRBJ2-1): DARVTQTPRHKVTEMGQEVTMRCQPILGHNTVFWYRQTMMQGLELLAYFRNRAPLDDSGMPKDRFSAEMPDATLATLKIQPSEPRDSAVYFCASGLSPDVKQFFGPGTRLTVL.